This T cell receptor (beta chain) was observed in a study of blood T cell repertoires in COVID-19. Whole-study context: T cells, B-cell-depleted T cells, or PBMCs provided the cDNA or gDNA that served as material.

This clone was detected only a few times. Between the trimmed V and J ends, which lost 3 bases and 2 bases, there was a span of 7 bases. Germline loops: CDR1 LNHDA, CDR2 SQIVND (reference sequence). The CDR3 spans 13 residues. Assay used: immunoSEQ multiplex PCR; TCRdb lists only in-frame clones, some missing. The table has around 140,000 clones, around 89% seen once. Sequencing was carried out using peripheral blood. The origin of this receptor is a man over 45 with active or convalescent COVID-19. The chain is built from TRBV19 and TRBJ1-2; no clear D. CDR3 in amino acids: CASSISPNYGYTF. The CDR3, as DNA: TGTGCCAGTAGTATTTCCCCGAACTATGGCTACACCTTC.